The 24 T cell receptor beta chains below were found in one sample sequenced in a study of shared clonotypes between healthy human individuals (dated by TCRdb to the early 2020s). The protocol used for the library was the immunoSEQ multiplex PCR assay. TCRdb re-hosts the immuneACCESS table, in-frame sequences only. Its copies lack some clones; in the studies checked, an unresolved V gene accounts for under half of them, and the cause for the rest is not known. The table for this sample lists some 2,500,000 clones; over 85% of them were counted only once. The top ten constitute roughly 0.36% of the sample. Material: naive CD4+ T cells from PBMCs. The intended sense of this specimen's cell subset or site label: CD45RA+ positively selected. These TCRs come from a man between 18 and 29 years old in good health. Some clones in this sample may be carry-over from other donors' samples.

This rearrangement joins TRBV6-1 to TRBJ1-2, with D possibly matching TRBD1 (5 bases). The germline gives CDR1 MNHNS, CDR2 SASEGT. CDR3 length: 14 amino acids. The germline V and J ends were trimmed by 6 bases and 2 bases, with 13 bases remaining between them. DNA of the CDR3: TGTGCCAGCAGCCAGGGAGGTTCAAACTATGGCTACACCTTC. It encodes CASSQGGSNYGYTF.

This sequence joins TRBV7-2 and TRBJ1-2; D gene unclear. CDR1 and CDR2 (germline): SGHTA, FQGNSA. V was cut by 4 bases and J by 8 bases, with 5 bases left in between. CDR3 length: 10 residues. CDR3 amino acids: CASSYPGYTF. The CDR3 DNA follows: TGTGCCAGCAGCTACCCCGGCTACACCTTC.

V usage is TRBV5-1 and J usage is TRBJ2-1; unclear D gene. CDR3 size: 14 residues. The V and J ends lost 0 bases and 4 bases respectively, with 8 bases between them. CDR1 and CDR2 from the germline V gene are SGHRS and YFSETQ. The CDR3 nucleotides read TGCGCCAGCAGCTTGGCCGAGGCGTACAATGAGCAGTTCTTC. This codes for CASSLAEAYNEQFF.

The genes are TRBV27 and TRBJ2-7, with 7 nucleotides matching TRBD1. The CDR3 is 14 amino acids. Germline V gene sequence: CDR1 MNHEY, CDR2 SMNVEV (reference sequence). Germline trimming cut 5 bases from V and 5 bases from J; bases unmatched to any gene: 9. In nucleotides, the CDR3 is TGTGCCAGCAGTAAACGACAGGGACCCAACGAGCAGTACTTC. It codes for CASSKRQGPNEQYF.

CDR3 DNA sequence: TGTGCCAGCAGTTTATACGGGAGGATCCCAGATACGCAGTATTTT. The encoded protein is CASSLYGRIPDTQYF. This chain links TRBV28 with TRBJ2-3; TRBD2 agrees at 7 bases. V trimming: 1 base; J trimming: 4 bases; junction bases outside the gene matches: 5. CDR1 MDHEN and CDR2 SYDVKM come from the germline V gene. The CDR3 totals 15 residues. Variable domain in full (rest from reference TRBV28 and TRBJ2-3): DVKVTQSSRYLVKRTGEKVFLECVQDMDHENMFWYRQDPGLGLRLIYFSYDVKMKEKGDIPEGYSVSREKKERFSLILESASTNQTSMYLCASSLYGRIPDTQYFGPGTRLTVL.

The genes are TRBV14 and TRBJ2-1; 11 nucleotides agree with TRBD2. This CDR3 contains 18 residues. Germline V gene lookup returns CDR1 SGHDN and CDR2 FVKESK. V dropped 0 bases and J dropped 4; count of bases not matched to a gene: 8. The CDR3 sequence is CASSQEGRLAGTYNEQFF. The CDR3 DNA sequence: TGTGCCAGCAGCCAAGAGGGGCGACTAGCGGGGACTTACAATGAGCAGTTCTTC.

This clone was counted between two and nine times. An end of the junction differs from the germline gene, which may be a read error. V usage is TRBV10-1 and J usage is TRBJ2-7; D might be TRBD2 (6 bases). Germline-derived CDR1 and CDR2 are WNHNN and SYGVQD (reference sequence). The CDR3 is made up of 9 amino acids. CDR3 amino acids: CAREGEPYF. CDR3 DNA sequence: TGCGCCAGGGAGGGCGAGCCGTACTTC.

The V and J genes are TRBV28 and TRBJ1-2, with 9 bases matching TRBD1. V lost 10 bases to trimming and J lost 4 bases; unmatched junction nucleotides: 7. Germline CDR1 and CDR2: MDHEN and SYDVKM. This CDR3 has 13 residues. CDR3 DNA: TGTGCCACCCACAGGGGGCGCGGCTATGGCTACACCTTC. As protein: CATHRGRGYGYTF.

The chain joins TRBV7-2 to TRBJ1-3, with 7 bases identical to TRBD1. Trimming at V came to 5 bases and at J to 2 bases, leaving 6 bases not matched to a gene. The CDR3 runs 15 residues. Looked up from germline, CDR1 is SGHTA and CDR2 is FQGNSA. CDR3 coding DNA: TGTGCCAGCAGCGCAACGACAGGGCCTGGAAACACCATATATTTT. Translation: CASSATTGPGNTIYF.

The chain recombines TRBV7-7 with TRBJ2-2, with 8 nucleotides matching TRBD2. The germline V gene has CDR1 SSHAT and CDR2 FNYEAQ (reference sequence). The CDR3 runs to 15 residues. J lost 2 bases, V lost 6 bases, and 5 bases had no gene match. CDR3 nucleotides: TGTGCCAGCAGAGCGAGCGGGGGTAACACCGGGGAGCTGTTTTTT. Translation gives CASRASGGNTGELFF. Full variable domain (missing parts from reference TRBV7-7 and TRBJ2-2): GAGVSQSPRYKVTKRGQDVTLRCDPISSHATLYWYQQALGQGPEFLTYFNYEAQPDKSGLPSDRFSAERPEGSISTLTIQRTEQRDSAMYRCASRASGGNTGELFFGEGSRLTVL.

The V and J genes are TRBV28 and TRBJ1-2; perhaps TRBD1 as D (5 bases). This CDR3 spans 16 amino acids. V was shortened by 5 bases and J by 3 bases, with 19 bases between the two germline ends. In germline, CDR1 is MDHEN, CDR2 SYDVKM. CDR3 DNA: TGTGCCAGCAGTCTTGTCTCGGGGGGTATCGACTATGGCTACACCTTC. Its protein product is CASSLVSGGIDYGYTF.

A remark on this clone: The same CDR3 is also encoded by other DNA sequences in this sample. The chain uses TRBV28 and TRBJ2-5; 10 bases are shared with TRBD1. This CDR3 region has 14 residues. Per germline, CDR1 MDHEN and CDR2 SYDVKM. The V and J ends lost 6 bases and 4 bases, in that order; junction bases with no gene match: 5. This CDR3 is CASSRDRGRETQYF. The CDR3 coding sequence is TGTGCCAGCAGCAGGGACAGGGGTCGAGAGACCCAGTACTTC. The full variable domain, completed using reference TRBV28 and TRBJ2-5, is DVKVTQSSRYLVKRTGEKVFLECVQDMDHENMFWYRQDPGLGLRLIYFSYDVKMKEKGDIPEGYSVSREKKERFSLILESASTNQTSMYLCASSRDRGRETQYFGPGTRLLVL.

This clone has only one observation. This chain connects TRBV4-3 to TRBJ1-2; no clear D gene. Germline CDR1 LGHNA, CDR2 YSLEER. Trimming took off 0 bases at V and 3 bases at J, with 5 bases between the two ends. The CDR3 is 13 residues long. The CDR3 region is CASSQDRYYGYTF. CDR3 coding DNA: TGCGCCAGCAGCCAAGACAGGTACTATGGCTACACCTTC.

In its sample, this clone was seen a few times. The chain links TRBV7-2 to TRBJ1-1; D is undetermined. Per germline, CDR1 SGHTA and CDR2 FQGNSA. The CDR3 is 14 amino acids. V was pared by 5 bases and J by 1 base, with 11 bases between. The CDR3 sequence: CASSATATNTEAFF. CDR3 sequence (DNA): TGTGCCAGCAGCGCCACAGCGACGAACACTGAAGCTTTCTTT.

The genes are TRBV12-5 and TRBJ2-1, with 11 positions matching TRBD2. J lost 6 bases, V lost 0 bases, and 4 bases had no gene match. The CDR3 consists of 16 residues. Looked up from germline, CDR1 is LGHNT and CDR2 is FRNRAP. The CDR3 loop reads CASGLVVAGGFNEQFF. The CDR3 DNA is TGTGCTAGTGGTTTGGTCGTAGCGGGAGGGTTCAATGAGCAGTTCTTC.

The chain carries TRBV27 and TRBJ2-5; 7 positions agree with TRBD1. Germline V lookup: CDR1 MNHEY, CDR2 SMNVEV (reference sequence). With V trimmed by 2 bases and J by 5 bases, 11 bases remained unmatched. The CDR3 extends over 16 amino acids. The CDR3, as DNA: TGTGCCAGCAGTTTAGGGTTAGGGGGCGCGTATGAGACCCAGTACTTC. It encodes CASSLGLGGAYETQYF.

V is TRBV30 and J is TRBJ1-2; perhaps TRBD1 as D (5 bases). Germline CDR1 reads GTSNPN; CDR2 reads SVGIG (reference sequence). The CDR3 totals 12 residues. The V gene lost 1 base and the J gene lost 5 bases, with 8 bases spanning the gap. CDR3 sequence reads: CAWSGGTYGYTF. The DNA for the CDR3 is TGTGCCTGGAGTGGAGGGACTTATGGCTACACCTTC.

The chain joins TRBV14 to TRBJ2-5; D remains ambiguous. With 0 bases removed from V and 0 bases from J, the gap between germline ends came to 5 bases. Germline V CDR1 and CDR2: SGHDN, FVKESK. The CDR3 totals 14 residues. The CDR3 DNA reads as TGTGCCAGCAGCCAAGATTACGACCAAGAGACCCAGTACTTC. It encodes CASSQDYDQETQYF.

The rearrangement uses TRBV7-2 and TRBJ2-3; D gene uncertain. V dropped 4 bases and J dropped 1 base, with 6 bases sitting between them. The CDR3 is 13 amino acids. Germline CDR1 reads SGHTA; CDR2 reads FQGNSA. The CDR3 bases are TGTGCCAGCAGCTCCCTGGGCACAGATACGCAGTATTTT. Protein product: CASSSLGTDTQYF.

This clone is a singleton in its sample. The chain has TRBV15 and TRBJ1-5; a possible D gene is TRBD1 (6 bases). The germline V gene has CDR1 LNHNV and CDR2 YYDKDF (reference sequence). CDR3 length equals 15 residues. The V end was cut by 5 bases, the J end by 7 bases, with 18 bases between. CDR3 sequence reads: CATSPGGGPSQPQHF. The DNA of the CDR3 is TGTGCCACCAGCCCTGGGGGGGGGCCCTCCCAGCCCCAGCATTTT.

The V and J genes are TRBV19 and TRBJ2-1, with TRBD2 identical over 14 bases. The germline V gene has CDR1 LNHDA and CDR2 SQIVND (reference sequence). After removal of 5 bases from V and 7 bases from J, the junction contained 10 bases not matched to a gene. The CDR3 runs to 17 residues. The CDR3, as DNA: TGTGCCAGTAGTCAGGGACTAGCGGGAGATATTGAGAATGAGCAGTTCTTC. It specifies CASSQGLAGDIENEQFF.

A few counts support this clone. The same CDR3 is also encoded by other DNA sequences in this sample. This chain's CDR3 is CASSYSGAANYGYTF. The CDR3, as DNA: TGTGCCAGCAGTTACTCGGGAGCAGCTAACTATGGCTACACCTTC. The chain uses TRBV6-5 and TRBJ1-2, with D unresolved. The V end was cut by 0 bases, the J end by 0 bases, with 8 bases between. Germline loops: CDR1 MNHEY, CDR2 SVGAGI. CDR3 length equals 15 residues.

This sequence joins TRBV6-5 and TRBJ2-7, with D perhaps given as TRBD1 or TRBD2 (5 bases each). The V and J ends lost 5 bases and 3 bases respectively, with 11 bases between them. Germline-derived CDR1 and CDR2 are MNHEY and SVGAGI. This CDR3 region has 13 residues. CDR3 protein: CASSRRDGYEQYF. Here the CDR3 DNA reads TGTGCCAGCAGTCGTCGGGACGGCTACGAGCAGTACTTC.

This chain joins TRBV5-4 and TRBJ2-1; 7 bases align to TRBD2. After removal of 1 base from V and 0 bases from J, the junction contained 10 bases not matched to a gene. The V gene's germline CDR1 is SGHNT and CDR2 YYREEE (reference sequence). The CDR3 totals 18 residues. CDR3 residues: CASSLHMGGRNSYNEQFF. CDR3 bases: TGTGCCAGCAGCTTGCACATGGGGGGGAGGAACTCCTACAATGAGCAGTTCTTC.